This paragraph covers one T cell receptor beta chain sequence. Its target is unknown. The assay was immunoSEQ multiplex PCR, and TCRdb's table has in-frame clones only and misses some. Of fewer than 120,000 clones in the sample, 85% to 90% were seen once. This sample stems from a study of cytomegalovirus exposure and HLA in healthy donors. Study at large: In a later analysis, the roughly 130 validation repertoires were reported to have used the same platform as the roughly 730 first-cohort repertoires.

Points from the study as a whole: Some TCR beta chains (more than 150 of them) were listed as cytomegalovirus-associated.

These donors were members of the roughly 120-subject validation cohort, a group separate from the roughly 670-subject first cohort. The specimen sequenced was PBMCs. The sequence came from a woman under 40 in good health and CMV-seropositive.

The CDR3 DNA reads TGTGCCTCCAGGACTAGCGGGAGGGCTTACGAGCAGTACTTC. Translated: CASRTSGRAYEQYF. The J gene is TRBJ2-7, the V gene TRBV6-6; TRBD2 agrees at 15 bases. The germline V gene encodes CDR1 MNHNY and CDR2 SVGAGI (reference sequence). The V and J ends lost 11 bases and 4 bases, in that order; junction bases with no gene match: 6. The CDR3 is made up of 14 amino acids.